A single T cell receptor (beta chain) is shown here with its context. This receptor's antigen is unknown. Per-base qualities were not stored, and no clone one base away is much larger. This sample was sequenced with an Illumina NovaSeq 6000. TCRalpha and TCRbeta cDNA libraries were constructed by 5'RACE with constant-segment primers, with sample barcodes and unique molecular identifiers being introduced. Trizol reagent was used to extract RNA from every sample. Library amplification was performed in two PCR steps, and a second sample barcode and Illumina TruSeq adapters were introduced in the second step. Sequencing of libraries was performed on an Illumina NovaSeq with 2 x 150 bp paired-end reads. The paper's processing steps were these. Reads were demultiplexed and collapsed into UMI-guided consensus sequences with migec v1.2.7. Using mixcr v2.1.11, UMI consensuses were aligned to TRA and TRB V and J templates and then assembled into clonotypes. A clonotype was counted as expanded or contracted only when both edgeR and NoisET called the clonotype significant, with the noise models trained on biological replicates. For edgeR calls, a false discovery rate-adjusted p below 0.01 and a log2 fold-change threshold of 1 were applied. As an exploratory analysis of dynamics, max-normalized trajectories of the 1000 most abundant clonotypes were examined by PCA with hierarchical clustering. The CD4 or CD8 phenotype of responding clones was assigned using the separately sequenced CD4+ and CD8+ repertoires. The public sequencing data were trimmed at Q25 with fastp and processed into clonotypes with MiXCR by TCRdb, which kept only in-frame beta chains. Every entry covers one CDR3 protein and lists the most common genes and DNA from its rows. TCRdb, not the authors, supplied the V and J calls. The sample has roughly 480,000 distinct CDR3 sequences on record, about 23% of them singletons. About an eighth of the sample belongs to the ten largest clones.

Ficoll-Paque density gradient centrifugation was used to isolate PBMCs. This entry belongs to a study of T-cell memory formation after mild COVID-19 (dated by TCRdb to 2020 to 2023). Describing the broader study: Most TCR sequence clusters were specific to one of the two donors. In a couple of donors, T-cell clones that expanded and contracted after mild COVID-19 were tracked by sequencing TCRalpha and TCRbeta repertoires over time. The cohort comprised two young, previously healthy adult volunteers, one female and one male.

Study-wide conclusions, independent of this receptor: The study included only a couple of mild cases, and larger cohorts that include severe cases with pre-infection samples were judged to be necessary. Contracting CD4+ clones were found mainly in CM and EM memory subsets, while CD8+ clones were enriched in EMRA. Some responding clones were detected in pre-infection memory, suggesting pre-existing cross-reactive memory T cells joined the SARS-CoV-2 response. SARS-CoV-2 specificity of the second-wave clones peaking on day 37 was not confirmed. From day 15 to 85, contracting clones showed balanced CD4/CD8 phenotypes, whereas a second wave of clones that expanded from day 15 to 37 leaned towards CD4+.

CDR1 and CDR2, looked up from the germline V gene, are SQVTM and ANQGSEA. V is reduced by 4 bases and J by 1 base, leaving a spacing of 16 bases between them. The CDR3 spans 15 residues, from the cysteine through the phenylalanine. Only the CDR3 part of the read is kept: 45 bases, read in frame from the first base. This receptor chain uses TRBV29-1 and TRBJ1-1; TRBD1 could be the D gene, as 6 bases match. Sequencing was done on a sample of PBMCs or a T cell subset sorted from them (not recorded which). The source of this sequence is an adult woman who had mild COVID-19 (a few samples of this study predate the infection). The sample titles of this study are shuffled in the database, so cell type and time point are left out; the donor was told from shared clones. CDR3 reads: CSVGGGVAENTEAFF. Here is the DNA: TGCAGCGTTGGAGGGGGGGTTGCGGAGAACACTGAAGCTTTCTTT.